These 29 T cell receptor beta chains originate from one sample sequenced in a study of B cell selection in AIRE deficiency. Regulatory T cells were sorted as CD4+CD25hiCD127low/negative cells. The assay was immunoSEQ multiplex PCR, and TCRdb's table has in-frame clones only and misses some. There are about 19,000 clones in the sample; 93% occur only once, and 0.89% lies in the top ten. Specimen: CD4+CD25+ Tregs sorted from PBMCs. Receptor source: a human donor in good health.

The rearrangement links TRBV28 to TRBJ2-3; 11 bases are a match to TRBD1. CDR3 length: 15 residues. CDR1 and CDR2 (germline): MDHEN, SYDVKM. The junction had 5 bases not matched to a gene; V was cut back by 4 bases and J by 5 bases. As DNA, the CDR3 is TGTGCCAGCAGTTCTGGGACAGGGGGGATAGATACGCAGTATTTT. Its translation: CASSSGTGGIDTQYF.

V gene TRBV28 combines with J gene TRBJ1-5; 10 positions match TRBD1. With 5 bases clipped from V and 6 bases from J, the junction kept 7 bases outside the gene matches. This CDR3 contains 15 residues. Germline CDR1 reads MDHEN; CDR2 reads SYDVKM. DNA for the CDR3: TGTGCCAGCAGTCCAGGACAGGGGGTAGGTCAGCCCCAGCATTTT. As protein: CASSPGQGVGQPQHF.

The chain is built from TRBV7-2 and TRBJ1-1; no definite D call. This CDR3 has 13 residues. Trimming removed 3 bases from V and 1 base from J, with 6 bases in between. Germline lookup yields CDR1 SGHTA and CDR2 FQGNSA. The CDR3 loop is CASSFTENTEAFF. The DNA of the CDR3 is TGTGCCAGCAGCTTTACAGAGAACACTGAAGCTTTCTTT.

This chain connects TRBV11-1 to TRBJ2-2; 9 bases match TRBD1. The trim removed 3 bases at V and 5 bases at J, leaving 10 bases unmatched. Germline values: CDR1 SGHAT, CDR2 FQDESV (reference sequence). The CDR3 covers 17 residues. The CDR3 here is CASSFRPGQGGTGELFF. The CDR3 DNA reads TGTGCCAGCAGCTTTCGTCCGGGACAGGGAGGGACCGGGGAGCTGTTTTTT.

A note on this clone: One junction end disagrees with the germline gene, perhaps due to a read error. This CDR3 reads CASNYRGSYEQYF. The CDR3 region has the DNA TGTGCCAGCAATTACAGGGGTTCCTACGAGCAGTACTTC. This sequence joins TRBV6-5 and TRBJ2-7, with TRBD1 identical over 7 bases. CDR1 is MNHEY and CDR2 is SVGAGI in the germline V gene. The CDR3 totals 13 residues.

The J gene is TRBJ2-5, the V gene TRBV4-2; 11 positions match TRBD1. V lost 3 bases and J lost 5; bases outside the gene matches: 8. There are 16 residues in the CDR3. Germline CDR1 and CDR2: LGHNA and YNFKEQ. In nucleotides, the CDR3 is TGTGCCAGCAGCCAGTCGGGACAGGGGGTTAGGGAGACCCAGTACTTC. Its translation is CASSQSGQGVRETQYF.

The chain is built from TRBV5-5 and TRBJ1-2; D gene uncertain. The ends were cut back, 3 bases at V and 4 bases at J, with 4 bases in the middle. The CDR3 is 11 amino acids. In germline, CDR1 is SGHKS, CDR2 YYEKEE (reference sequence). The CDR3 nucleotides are TGTGCCAGCAGCTATGGCTATGGCTACACCTTC. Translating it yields CASSYGYGYTF.

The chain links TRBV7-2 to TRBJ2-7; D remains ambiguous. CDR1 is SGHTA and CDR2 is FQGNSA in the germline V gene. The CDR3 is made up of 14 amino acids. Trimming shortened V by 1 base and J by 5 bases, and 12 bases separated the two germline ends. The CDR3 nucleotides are TGTGCCAGCAGCTTAGTAACAGTTGGTAACGAGCAGTACTTC. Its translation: CASSLVTVGNEQYF.

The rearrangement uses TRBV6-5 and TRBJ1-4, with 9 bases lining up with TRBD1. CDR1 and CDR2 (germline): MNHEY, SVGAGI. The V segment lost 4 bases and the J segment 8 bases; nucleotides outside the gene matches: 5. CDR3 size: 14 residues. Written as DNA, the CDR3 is TGTGCCAGCAGTTCGGACAGGGGAGGAGAAAAACTGTTTTTT. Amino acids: CASSSDRGGEKLFF.

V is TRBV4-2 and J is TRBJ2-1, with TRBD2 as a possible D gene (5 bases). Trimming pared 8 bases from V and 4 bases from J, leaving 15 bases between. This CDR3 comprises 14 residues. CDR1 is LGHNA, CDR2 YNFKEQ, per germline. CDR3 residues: CASQRTSGYNEQFF. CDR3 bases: TGTGCCAGCCAAAGGACCAGCGGATACAATGAGCAGTTCTTC.

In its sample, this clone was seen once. CDR3 amino acids: CASSEDPSGTPYSTDTQYF. In DNA, the CDR3 is TGTGCCAGCAGTGAAGATCCGTCCGGGACACCCTATAGCACAGATACGCAGTATTTT. The chain couples TRBV6-1 to TRBJ2-3; maybe TRBD1 (6 bases). The CDR3 covers 19 residues. Between the trimmed V and J ends, which lost 1 base and 0 bases, there was a span of 20 bases. The germline CDR1 and CDR2 sequences are MNHNS and SASEGT.

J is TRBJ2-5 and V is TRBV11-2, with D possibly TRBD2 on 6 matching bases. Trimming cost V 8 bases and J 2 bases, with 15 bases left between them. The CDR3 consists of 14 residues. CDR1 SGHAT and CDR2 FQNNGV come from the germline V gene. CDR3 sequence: CASSPGGPQETQYF. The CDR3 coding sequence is TGTGCCAGCTCGCCCGGGGGACCACAAGAGACCCAGTACTTC. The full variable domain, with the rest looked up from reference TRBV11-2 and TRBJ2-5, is EAGVAQSPRYKIIEKRQSVAFWCNPISGHATLYWYQQILGQGPKLLIQFQNNGVVDDSQLPKDRFSAERLKGVDSTLKIQPAKLEDSAVYLCASSPGGPQETQYFGPGTRLLVL.

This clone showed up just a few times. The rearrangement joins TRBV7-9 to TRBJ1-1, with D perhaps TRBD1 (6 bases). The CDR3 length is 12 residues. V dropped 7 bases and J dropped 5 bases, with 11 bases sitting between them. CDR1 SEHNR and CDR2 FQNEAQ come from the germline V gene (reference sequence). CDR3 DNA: TGTGCCAGCAAGGGGGGGAGGACTGAAGCTTTCTTT. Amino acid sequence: CASKGGRTEAFF.

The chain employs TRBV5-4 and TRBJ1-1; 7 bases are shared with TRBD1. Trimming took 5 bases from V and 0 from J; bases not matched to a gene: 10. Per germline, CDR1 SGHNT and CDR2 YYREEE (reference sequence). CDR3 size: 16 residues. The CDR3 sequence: CASRKTGTVMNTEAFF. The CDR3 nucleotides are TGTGCCAGCAGAAAAACCGGGACAGTCATGAACACTGAAGCTTTCTTT.

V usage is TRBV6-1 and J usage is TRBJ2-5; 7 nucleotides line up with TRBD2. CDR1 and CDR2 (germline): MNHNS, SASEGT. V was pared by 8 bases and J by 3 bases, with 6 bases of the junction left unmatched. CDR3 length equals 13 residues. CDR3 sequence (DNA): TGTGCCAGCTTGGGGGGAGGGGAAGAGACCCAGTACTTC. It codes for CASLGGGEETQYF.

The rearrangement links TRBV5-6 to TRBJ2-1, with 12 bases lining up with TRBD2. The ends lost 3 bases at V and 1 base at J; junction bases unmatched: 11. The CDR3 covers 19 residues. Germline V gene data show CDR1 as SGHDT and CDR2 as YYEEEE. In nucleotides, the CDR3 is TGTGCCAGCAGCTCTCTTACCGGGACTAGCGGGTTTTCCTACAATGAGCAGTTCTTC. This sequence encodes CASSSLTGTSGFSYNEQFF.

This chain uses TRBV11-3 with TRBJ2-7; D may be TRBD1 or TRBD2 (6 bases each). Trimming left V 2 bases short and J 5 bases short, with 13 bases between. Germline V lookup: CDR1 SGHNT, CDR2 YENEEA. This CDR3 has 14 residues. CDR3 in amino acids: CASSLWGASNEQYF. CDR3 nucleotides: TGTGCCAGCAGCTTATGGGGGGCGTCCAACGAGCAGTACTTC.

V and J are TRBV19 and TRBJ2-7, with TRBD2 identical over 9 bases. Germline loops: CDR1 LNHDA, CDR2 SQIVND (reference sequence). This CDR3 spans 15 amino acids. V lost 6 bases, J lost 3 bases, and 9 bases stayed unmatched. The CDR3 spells CASSGGLAVLYEQYF. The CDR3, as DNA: TGTGCCAGTAGCGGGGGACTAGCCGTTCTCTACGAGCAGTACTTC.

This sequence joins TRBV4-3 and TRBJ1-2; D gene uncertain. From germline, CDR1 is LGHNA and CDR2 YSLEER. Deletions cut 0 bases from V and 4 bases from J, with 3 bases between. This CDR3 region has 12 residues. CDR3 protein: CASSQDSYGYTF. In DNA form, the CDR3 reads TGCGCCAGCAGCCAAGATAGCTATGGCTACACCTTC.

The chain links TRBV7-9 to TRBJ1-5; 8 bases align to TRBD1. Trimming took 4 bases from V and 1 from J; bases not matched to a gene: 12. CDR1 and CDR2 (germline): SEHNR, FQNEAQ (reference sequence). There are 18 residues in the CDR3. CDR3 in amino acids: CASSYQGAARGSNQPQHF. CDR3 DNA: TGTGCCAGCAGCTACCAGGGGGCAGCGCGTGGCAGCAATCAGCCCCAGCATTTT.

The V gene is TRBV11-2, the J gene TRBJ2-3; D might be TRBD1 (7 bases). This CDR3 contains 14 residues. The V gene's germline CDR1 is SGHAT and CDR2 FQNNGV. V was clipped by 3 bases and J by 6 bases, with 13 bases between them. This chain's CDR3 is CASSFGRGRDTQYF. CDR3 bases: TGTGCCAGCAGCTTCGGCAGGGGGAGGGATACGCAGTATTTT.

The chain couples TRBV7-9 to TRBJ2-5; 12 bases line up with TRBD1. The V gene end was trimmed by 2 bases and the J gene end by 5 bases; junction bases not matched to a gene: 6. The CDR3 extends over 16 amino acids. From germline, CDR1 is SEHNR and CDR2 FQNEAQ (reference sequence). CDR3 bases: TGTGCCAGCAGCTTAAGGGGGACAGGGGGCTTGGAGACCCAGTACTTC. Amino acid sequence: CASSLRGTGGLETQYF.

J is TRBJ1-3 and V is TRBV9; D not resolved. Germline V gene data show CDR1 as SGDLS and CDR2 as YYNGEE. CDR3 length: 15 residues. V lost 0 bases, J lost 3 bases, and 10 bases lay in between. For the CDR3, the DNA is TGTGCCAGCAGCGTAGGGCCCCGAGGTGGAAACACCATATATTTT. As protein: CASSVGPRGGNTIYF.

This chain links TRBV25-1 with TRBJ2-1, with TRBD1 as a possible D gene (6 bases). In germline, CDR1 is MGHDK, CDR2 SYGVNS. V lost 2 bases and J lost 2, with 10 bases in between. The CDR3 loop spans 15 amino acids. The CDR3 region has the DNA TGTGCCAGCAGTGAAAGTGGACAGCCCTACAATGAGCAGTTCTTC. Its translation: CASSESGQPYNEQFF.

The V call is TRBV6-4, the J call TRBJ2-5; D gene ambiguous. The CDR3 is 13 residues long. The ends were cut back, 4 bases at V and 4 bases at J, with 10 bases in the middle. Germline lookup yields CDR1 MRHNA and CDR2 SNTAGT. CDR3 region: CASSAQEGETQYF. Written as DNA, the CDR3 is TGTGCCAGCAGTGCCCAAGAAGGAGAGACCCAGTACTTC.

CDR3 sequence (DNA): TGTGCCAGCAGAAAACTCGGGGATTCGGGTCAGCCCCAGCATTTT. It specifies CASRKLGDSGQPQHF. The gene calls are TRBV28 and TRBJ1-5; no clear D gene. Germline CDR1 MDHEN, CDR2 SYDVKM. Trimming cost V 6 bases and J 6 bases, with 18 bases left between them. The CDR3 has 15 residues.

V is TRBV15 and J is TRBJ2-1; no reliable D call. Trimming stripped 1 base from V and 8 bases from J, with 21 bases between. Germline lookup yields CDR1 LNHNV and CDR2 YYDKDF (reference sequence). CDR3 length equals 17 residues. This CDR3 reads CATSRGVPERSYYEQFF. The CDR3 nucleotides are TGTGCCACCAGCAGAGGGGTCCCGGAGAGAAGTTATTATGAGCAGTTCTTC.

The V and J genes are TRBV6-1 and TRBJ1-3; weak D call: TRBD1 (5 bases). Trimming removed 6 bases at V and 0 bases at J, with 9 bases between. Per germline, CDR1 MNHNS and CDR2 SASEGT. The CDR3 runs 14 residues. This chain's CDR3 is CASSRVFSGNTIYF. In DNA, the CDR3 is TGTGCCAGCAGCAGGGTCTTCTCTGGAAACACCATATATTTT.

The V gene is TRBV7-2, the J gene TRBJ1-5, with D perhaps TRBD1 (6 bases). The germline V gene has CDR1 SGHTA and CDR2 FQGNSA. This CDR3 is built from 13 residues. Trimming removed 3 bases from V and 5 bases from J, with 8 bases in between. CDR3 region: CASSLTGDQPQHF. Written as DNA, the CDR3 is TGTGCCAGCAGCTTGACAGGCGATCAGCCCCAGCATTTT.